These 6 T cell receptor beta chains were all obtained from the same sample, sequenced in a study of OX40 agonist ivuxolimab in advanced cancers. Method: immunoSEQ multiplex PCR; TCRdb's copy keeps in-frame clones and lacks some. Of some 110,000 clones in the sample, 90% were seen once. Sequences were derived from CD4+ or CD8+ T cells sorted from blood, sampled in a trial of the OX40 agonist ivuxolimab. These receptors were collected from an adult with an advanced solid tumor such as melanoma, head and neck, liver or kidney cancer.

This chain uses TRBV6-1 with TRBJ2-3; TRBD1 is a possible D gene (6 bases). There are 13 residues in the CDR3. Germline V lookup: CDR1 MNHNS, CDR2 SASEGT. V was cut by 7 bases and J by 0 bases, with 8 bases left in between. The CDR3 region has the DNA TGTGCCAGCATGGACAGAAGCACAGATACGCAGTATTTT. Translated, it gives CASMDRSTDTQYF.

The chain carries TRBV5-1 and TRBJ1-3; no definite D call. Trimming stripped 1 base from V and 7 bases from J, with 15 bases between. Germline V gene lookup returns CDR1 SGHRS and CDR2 YFSETQ. The length of the CDR3 is 15 residues. The CDR3 loop reads CASSLPSPQSNTIYF. The DNA for the CDR3 is TGCGCCAGCAGCTTGCCCAGCCCCCAGAGTAACACCATATATTTT.

V gene TRBV7-2 combines with J gene TRBJ1-2; D is perhaps TRBD1 (6 bases). CDR3 size: 11 residues. Germline V CDR1 and CDR2: SGHTA, FQGNSA. Trimming took 4 bases from V and 8 from J, leaving 8 bases between them. The CDR3, as DNA: TGTGCCAGCAGCTCACAGGGAGGCTACACCTTC. Translated, it gives CASSSQGGYTF.

This chain joins TRBV28 and TRBJ1-2; 9 bases agree with TRBD1. Germline-derived CDR1 and CDR2 are MDHEN and SYDVKM. CDR3 length: 15 residues. J was trimmed by 4 bases and V by 1 base; bases with no gene match: 4. CDR3 in amino acids: CASSLSGQGIYGYTF. CDR3 DNA: TGTGCCAGCAGTTTATCGGGACAGGGAATCTATGGCTACACCTTC.

V usage is TRBV18 and J usage is TRBJ2-2; no definite D call. V was trimmed by 0 bases and J by 0 bases, leaving 5 bases between them. The length of the CDR3 is 15 residues. Germline V gene lookup returns CDR1 KGHSH and CDR2 LQKENI. DNA of the CDR3: TGTGCCAGCTCACCACCGTCGCCGAACACCGGGGAGCTGTTTTTT. This encodes CASSPPSPNTGELFF.

The V gene is TRBV2, the J gene TRBJ1-5; TRBD1 might be the D (6 bases). This CDR3 contains 14 residues. The V gene's germline CDR1 is SNHLY and CDR2 FYNNEI. Trimming pared 1 base from V and 2 bases from J, leaving 6 bases between. This CDR3 reads CASSEEGGNQPQHF. For the CDR3, the DNA is TGTGCCAGCAGTGAAGAGGGGGGCAATCAGCCCCAGCATTTT.